This TCR beta chain was obtained from a study of beta chain features in type 1 diabetes. Whole-study results and caveats: Diminished insertions and augmented deletions at VDJ junctions characterized type 1 diabetes patients.

A remark on this clone: No antigen is known for it.

CD45RO/CCR7/CD25/CD127/CD95/CD27 separated CD4+ naive, central memory, regulatory and stem cell-like memory cells by sorting. Reverse transcribing all isolated RNA meant expressed TCRB transcripts were sequenced. Assay: immunoSEQ multiplex PCR; the TCRdb copy retains only in-frame clones and omits some. The sample records around 400,000 clones, about 14% being singletons. J lost 4 bases, V lost 6 bases, and 7 bases had no gene match. Germline CDR1 and CDR2: MGHDK and SYGVNS. CDR3 length: 14 amino acids. The origin of this receptor is a young woman in good health. The chain couples TRBV25-1 to TRBJ2-5; 8 bases match TRBD1. The source material was naive CD4+ T cells from blood. CDR3 nucleotides: TGTGCCAGCAGCGGACAGGGCGGGTTAGAGACCCAGTACTTC. It is translated as CASSGQGGLETQYF. Using reference TRBV25-1 and TRBJ2-5 for the parts outside the CDR3, the full variable domain is EADIYQTPRYLVIGTGKKITLECSQTMGHDKMYWYQQDPGMELHLIHYSYGVNSTEKGDLSSESTVSRIRTEHFPLTLESARPSHTSQYLCASSGQGGLETQYFGPGTRLLVL.